The T cell receptor (beta chain) described here comes from a study of T cell responses to AZD1222 COVID-19 vaccine. Trimming at V came to 5 bases and at J to 11 bases, leaving 7 bases not matched to a gene. Germline CDR1 reads LGHDT; CDR2 reads YNNKEL (reference sequence). The CDR3 length is 12 residues. Assay: immunoSEQ multiplex PCR; the TCRdb copy retains only in-frame clones and omits some. The profile shows tens of thousands of clones, around 88% of them singletons. Sequenced material: peripheral blood, taken 28 days after the second AZD1222 dose. The receptor was isolated from an adult who received the AZD1222 COVID-19 vaccine. V is TRBV3-1 (or the pseudogene TRBV3-2) and J is TRBJ1-1, with 8 bases that match TRBD1. In DNA, the CDR3 is TGTGCCAGCAGCACACAGGGGGGGGCCGCTTTCTTT. Residues: CASSTQGGAAFF.